This T cell receptor (beta chain) was recorded in a study of cytomegalovirus exposure and HLA in healthy donors. Study summary: In an early release, HLA-typed donors contributed tens of millions of unique TCR sequences. Study conclusions and caveats: It was reportedly the case that the classifier diagnosed cytomegalovirus status with high specificity and sensitivity. Solely CMV serostatus was available to characterize immune exposure.

Details on this clone: Its matching antigen is unknown.

PCR amplification relied on 60 Vbeta primers (plus 13 Jbeta primers). Sequencing was performed with immunoSEQ multiplex PCR; in TCRdb, only in-frame clones are kept and a portion is missing. Its table records about 140,000 clones. There are 16 residues in the CDR3. Germline CDR1 reads MGHDK; CDR2 reads SYGVNS. Trimming removed 1 base from V and 1 base from J, with 14 bases in between. Source material: PBMCs. The V call is TRBV25-1, the J call TRBJ2-7; D may be TRBD2 (7 bases). The clonotype was recovered from a man aged 40-50 years in good health and CMV-seronegative. CDR3 sequence reads: CASSESGGPYSYEQYF. CDR3 DNA sequence: TGTGCCAGCAGTGAATCGGGGGGCCCATATTCCTACGAGCAGTACTTC.